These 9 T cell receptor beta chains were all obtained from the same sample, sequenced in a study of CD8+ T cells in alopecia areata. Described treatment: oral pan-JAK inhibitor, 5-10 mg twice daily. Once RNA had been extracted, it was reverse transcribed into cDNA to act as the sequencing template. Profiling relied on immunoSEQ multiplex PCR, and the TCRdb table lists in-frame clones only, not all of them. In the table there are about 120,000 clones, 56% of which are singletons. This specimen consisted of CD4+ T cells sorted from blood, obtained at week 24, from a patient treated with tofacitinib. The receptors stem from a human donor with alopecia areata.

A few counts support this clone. Written as DNA, the CDR3 is TGCAGCGTCACTACCCCTTACGAGCAGTACTTC. Encoded protein: CSVTTPYEQYF. The V call is TRBV29-1, the J call TRBJ2-7; no definite D call. The CDR3 totals 11 residues. V gave up 6 bases and J gave up 4 bases, with 10 bases separating them. Looked up from germline, CDR1 is SQVTM and CDR2 is ANQGSEA.

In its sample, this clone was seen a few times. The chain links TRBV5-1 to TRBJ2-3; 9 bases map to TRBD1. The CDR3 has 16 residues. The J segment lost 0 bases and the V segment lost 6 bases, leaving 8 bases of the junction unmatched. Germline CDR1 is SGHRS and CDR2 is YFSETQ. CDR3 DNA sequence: TGCGCCAGCACCCTGGACGGGACAGGGAGCACAGATACGCAGTATTTT. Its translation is CASTLDGTGSTDTQYF.

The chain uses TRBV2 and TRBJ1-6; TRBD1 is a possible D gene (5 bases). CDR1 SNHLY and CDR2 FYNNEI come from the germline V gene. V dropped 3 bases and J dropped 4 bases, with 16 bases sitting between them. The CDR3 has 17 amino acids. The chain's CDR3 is CASSDRVSPVYNSPLHF. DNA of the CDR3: TGTGCCAGCAGTGACAGGGTGTCTCCAGTATATAATTCACCCCTCCACTTT.

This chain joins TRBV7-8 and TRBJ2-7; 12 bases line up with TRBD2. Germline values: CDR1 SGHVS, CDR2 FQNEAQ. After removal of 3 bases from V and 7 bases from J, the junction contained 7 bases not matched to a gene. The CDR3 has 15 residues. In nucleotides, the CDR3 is TGTGCCAGCAGCTTGGCTAGCGGGGGGGCGAGTGAGCAGTACTTC. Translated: CASSLASGGASEQYF.

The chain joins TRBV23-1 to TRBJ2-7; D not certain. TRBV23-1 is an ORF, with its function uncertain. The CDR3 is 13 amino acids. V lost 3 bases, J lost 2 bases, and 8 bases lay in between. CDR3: CASSHGRPYEQYF. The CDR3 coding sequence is TGCGCCAGCAGTCACGGCAGGCCCTACGAGCAGTACTTC.

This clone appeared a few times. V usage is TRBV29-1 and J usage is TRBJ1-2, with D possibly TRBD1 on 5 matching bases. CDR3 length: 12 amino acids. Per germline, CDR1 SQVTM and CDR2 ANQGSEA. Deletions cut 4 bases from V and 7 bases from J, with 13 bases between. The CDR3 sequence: CSVGQSGGGYTF. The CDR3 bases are TGCAGCGTTGGACAGTCCGGGGGTGGCTACACCTTC. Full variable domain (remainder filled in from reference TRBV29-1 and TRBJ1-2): SAVISQKPSRDICQRGTSLTIQCQVDSQVTMMFWYRQQPGQSLTLIATANQGSEATYESGFVIDKFPISRPNLTFSTLTVSNMSPEDSSIYLCSVGQSGGGYTFGSGTRLTVV.

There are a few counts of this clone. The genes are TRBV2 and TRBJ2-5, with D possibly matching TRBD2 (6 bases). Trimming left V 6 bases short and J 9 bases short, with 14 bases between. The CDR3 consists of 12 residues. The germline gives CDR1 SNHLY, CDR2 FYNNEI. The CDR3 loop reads CASRERSGAQYF. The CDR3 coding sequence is TGTGCCAGCAGAGAACGGTCGGGGGCCCAGTACTTC.

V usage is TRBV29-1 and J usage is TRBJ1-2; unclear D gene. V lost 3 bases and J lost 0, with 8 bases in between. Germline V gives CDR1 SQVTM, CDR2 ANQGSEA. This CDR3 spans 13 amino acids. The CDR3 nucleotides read TGCAGCGTTGATGCCCTTACTAACTATGGCTACACCTTC. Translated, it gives CSVDALTNYGYTF.

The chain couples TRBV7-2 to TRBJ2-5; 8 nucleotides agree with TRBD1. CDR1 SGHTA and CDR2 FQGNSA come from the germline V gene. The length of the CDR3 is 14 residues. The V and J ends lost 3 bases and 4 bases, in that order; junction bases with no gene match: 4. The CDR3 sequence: CASSFGQGGETQYF. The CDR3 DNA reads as TGTGCCAGCAGCTTCGGACAGGGCGGAGAGACCCAGTACTTC.